This T cell receptor beta chain came from a study of cytomegalovirus exposure and HLA in healthy donors. Though nominally healthy at sampling, donors likely had unrecorded immune exposures. Study-level results: What was likely a sequencing artifact was a cluster of highly shared sequence variants. A later analysis by the authors found several of the most significant clusters apparently linked to common viral pathogens.

V lost 0 bases, J lost 14 bases, and 15 bases lay in between. Germline V gene data show CDR1 as SGHTS and CDR2 as YDEGEE. The CDR3 spans 14 residues. Only a few counts were recorded for this clone. Its antigen is unidentified. PCR involved 60 Vbeta and 13 Jbeta primers. The assay was immunoSEQ multiplex PCR, and TCRdb's table has in-frame clones only and misses some. The table includes 100,000 to 150,000 clones, about 80% detected once. Input material: PBMCs. This receptor was obtained from a man younger than 45 in good health and CMV-seropositive. This rearrangement joins TRBV5-8 to TRBJ1-6; D is unclear. CDR3 sequence reads: CASSLDLALATLHF. The CDR3, as DNA: TGTGCCAGCAGCTTGGACCTGGCCCTGGCCACCCTCCACTTT.